Described below is a single T cell receptor (beta chain) sequence and its context. Its specificity is not known. TCRdb keeps only in-frame clones here, not all; method: immunoSEQ multiplex PCR. Among 25,000 or so clones listed, approximately 85% were seen once. The V gene's germline CDR1 is SGHRS and CDR2 YFSETQ. The CDR3 runs to 15 residues. V was trimmed by 0 bases and J by 4 bases, leaving 13 bases between them. The source of the sample is a study of PD-1 blockade in classical Hodgkin lymphoma. Study-level findings and limits: In newly diagnosed patients, baseline TCR diversity was reportedly below that of healthy donors.

The time point here: cycle 4 day 1 (C4D1), after less than seven weeks of nivolumab. No patient escaped relapse after autologous stem cell transplantation, and brentuximab vedotin exposure varied. Thawed PBMCs underwent magnetic negative selection to yield purified CD4+ T cells. This chain links TRBV5-1 with TRBJ1-1; D possibly corresponds to TRBD1 (6 bases). Sequences were derived from CD4+ T cells from blood, sampled before the fourth cycle of nivolumab. This TCR came from a human donor with classical Hodgkin lymphoma. CDR3 sequence (DNA): TGCGCCAGCAGCTTGGACGGGGGCCCCGGCACTGAAGCTTTCTTT. Its protein is CASSLDGGPGTEAFF.